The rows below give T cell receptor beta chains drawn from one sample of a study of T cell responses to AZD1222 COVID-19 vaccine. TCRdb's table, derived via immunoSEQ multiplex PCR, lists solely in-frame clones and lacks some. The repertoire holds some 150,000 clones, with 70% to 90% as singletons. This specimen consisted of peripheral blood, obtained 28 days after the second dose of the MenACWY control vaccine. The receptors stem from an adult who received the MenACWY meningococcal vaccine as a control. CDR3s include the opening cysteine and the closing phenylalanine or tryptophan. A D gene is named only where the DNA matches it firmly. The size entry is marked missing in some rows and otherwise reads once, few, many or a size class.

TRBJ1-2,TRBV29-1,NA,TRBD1,TGCAGCGTTGGACCTACAGGGGGTGGTTATGGCTACACCTTC,CSVGPTGGGYGYTF
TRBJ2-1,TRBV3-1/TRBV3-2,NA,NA,TGTGCCAGCAGCCAATTGGCTAGCAGAGACAATGAGCAGTTCTTC,CASSQLASRDNEQFF
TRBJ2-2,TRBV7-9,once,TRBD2,TGTGCCAGCAGCGACCCCCGGGGGGCCGGGGAGCTGTTTTTT,CASSDPRGAGELFF
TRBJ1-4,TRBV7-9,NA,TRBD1,TGTGCCAGCAGCCCCCGGACAGGAGCCCCTGAAAAACTGTTTTTT,CASSPRTGAPEKLFF
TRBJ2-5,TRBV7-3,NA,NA,TGTGCCAGCAGCTTAAAGGGAGGTTGGACCCAGTACTTC,CASSLKGGWTQYF
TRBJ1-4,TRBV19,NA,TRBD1,TGTGCCAGTAAGGAGGGGGCGAGAGAAAAACTGTTTTTT,CASKEGAREKLFF
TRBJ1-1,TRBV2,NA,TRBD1,TGTGCCAGCAGAGTACAGGGGGCGATCTACACTGAAGCTTTCTTT,CASRVQGAIYTEAFF
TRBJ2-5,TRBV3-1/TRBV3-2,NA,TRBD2,TGTGCCAGCAGCCAGGTAGCGGGGGTGGAGACCCAGTACTTC,CASSQVAGVETQYF
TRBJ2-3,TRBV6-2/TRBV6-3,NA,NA,TGTGCCAGCAGTGACCCCACAGATACGCAGTATTTT,CASSDPTDTQYF
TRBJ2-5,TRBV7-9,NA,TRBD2,TGTGCCAGCAGCTTTGTACTAGCGGTAGAGACCCAGTACTTC,CASSFVLAVETQYF
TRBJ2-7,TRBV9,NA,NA,TGTGCCAGCAGCGTAGCTCCTCCGGGGGGCTCACACGAGCAGTACTTC,CASSVAPPGGSHEQYF
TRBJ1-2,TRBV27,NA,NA,TGTGCCAGCAGTTTATCGCAGGGGTTCTTCTCCTACACCTTC,CASSLSQGFFSYTF
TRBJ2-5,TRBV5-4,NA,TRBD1,TGTGCCAGCAGATTAACAGGGGGCCAAGAGACCCAGTACTTC,CASRLTGGQETQYF
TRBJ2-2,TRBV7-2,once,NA,TGTGCCAGCAGCTTAGCGAGGTCAGGGAAAACCGGGGAGCTGTTTTTT,CASSLARSGKTGELFF
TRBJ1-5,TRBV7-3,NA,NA,TGTGCCAGCAGCTTAAGACACAATCAGCCCCAGCATTTT,CASSLRHNQPQHF
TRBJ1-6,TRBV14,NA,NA,TGTGCCAGCAGCCAAGTCAATGCCGGGGGAGTTCCCCTCCACTTT,CASSQVNAGGVPLHF
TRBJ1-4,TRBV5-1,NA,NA,TGCGCCAGCAGCTTGGAACGTTTTGACAGAGAACGATATTTT,CASSLERFDRERYF
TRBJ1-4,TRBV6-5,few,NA,TGTGCCAGCCGGAGGGACGAACGTGAAAAACTGTTTTTT,CASRRDEREKLFF
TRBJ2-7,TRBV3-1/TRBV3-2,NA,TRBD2,TGTGCCAGCAGGCGTGCAAGCGGGAGGGGGGACGAGCAGTACTTC,CASRRASGRGDEQYF
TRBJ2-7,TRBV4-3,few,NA,TGCGCCAGCAGCCAAGATTCCCAGGGGAACGAGCAGTACTTC,CASSQDSQGNEQYF
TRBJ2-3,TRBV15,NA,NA,TGTGCCACCAGCCGCGGGACACGCGATTACACAGATACGCAGTATTTT,CATSRGTRDYTDTQYF
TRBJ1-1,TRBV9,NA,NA,TGTGCCAGCAGCGTAGGTAGCAGCGGGTTAGCTTTCTTT,CASSVGSSGLAFF